The rows below give T cell receptor beta chains drawn from one sample of a study of CD8 T cells in ankylosing spondylitis. TCRdb reanalysed the 5' RACE reads using MiXCR and keeps one entry per CDR3 protein. The sample holds about 320,000 distinct CDR3 sequences, approximately 10% seen once. The sequenced sample consisted of blood, either unsorted or a sorted T cell fraction (not recorded which). Receptors originate from a female donor with ankylosing spondylitis or in good health (not recorded which). CDR3s leave out the opening cysteine and the closing phenylalanine or tryptophan. Clone sizes are given selectively: once, few, many, or a class where the clone is expanded.

- TRBV7-9 ASSQSNRRETQY
many TRBV12-3/TRBV12-4 ASSIRLGSTEAF
- TRBV18 ASSPWTDADTQY
many TRBV5-1 ASTPLGTSGEEQY
once TRBV5-5 ASRAGGTNTEAF
few TRBV28 ASSSPFTGSTEAF
many TRBV5-1 ASSLAGRSYGYT
many TRBV5-1 ASSLFPGPQPQH
many TRBV20-1 SAQTNLAKNIQY
- TRBV3-1 ASTRGTGGNQPQH
many TRBV10-3 AISEEGTAYEQY
- TRBV27 ASRSGGAYGEKLF
- TRBV18 ASSLSGSGVNSPLH
- TRBV12-3/TRBV12-4 ASSPPPGTAHSGRTEAF
many TRBV10-3 AISENAAQETQY
many TRBV5-1 ASSVNRGADTQY
- TRBV7-2 ASSKPGLLENSPLH
- TRBV30 AWSVTAHASKF
many TRBV5-1 ASSLKPGSSGNTIY
many TRBV20-1 SARVGGGIFYNEQF
few TRBV20-1 SARQAFTGKQADQPQH
few TRBV5-1 ASSLANPRSEQF
many TRBV10-2 ASSIRIGGELF
many TRBV2 ASSANPTGNEQY